Each of the 10 T cell receptor beta chains below was sequenced from the same sample in a study of CD8+ T cells in alopecia areata. RNA was extracted and reverse transcribed into cDNA as the sequencing template. Clones were sequenced by immunoSEQ multiplex PCR, and TCRdb holds only the in-frame ones, with some missing. Of more than 150,000 clones listed, 50% to 60% were seen once; the top ten hold about 15%. This specimen consisted of CD4+ T cells sorted from blood, obtained at week 0. The receptor set was obtained from a human donor with alopecia areata.

The chain combines TRBV20-1 with TRBJ2-5; D gene unclear. The ends were cut back, 3 bases at V and 7 bases at J, with 9 bases in the middle. CDR1 is DFQATT and CDR2 is SNEGSKA in the germline V gene (reference sequence). The CDR3 is 11 residues long. CDR3 sequence: CSASLVATQYF. CDR3 in DNA: TGCAGTGCTAGTCTGGTGGCGACCCAGTACTTC.

This clone was found a few times. The rearrangement joins TRBV5-1 to TRBJ2-7; D might be TRBD1 (6 bases). V lost 3 bases, J lost 1 base, and 23 bases lay in between. The germline V gene encodes CDR1 SGHRS and CDR2 YFSETQ. This CDR3 comprises 18 residues. The CDR3 loop is CASSSRVQPGHPSYEQYF. The CDR3 region has the DNA TGCGCCAGCAGCTCACGGGTCCAACCGGGACATCCTTCCTACGAGCAGTACTTC. Full variable domain (rest looked up from reference TRBV5-1 and TRBJ2-7): KAGVTQTPRYLIKTRGQQVTLSCSPISGHRSVSWYQQTPGQGLQFLFEYFSETQRNKGNFPGRFSGRQFSNSRSEMNVSTLELGDSALYLCASSSRVQPGHPSYEQYFGPGTRLTVT.

V usage is TRBV7-2 and J usage is TRBJ2-1; D remains ambiguous. Per germline, CDR1 SGHTA and CDR2 FQGNSA. Trimming stripped 0 bases from V and 0 bases from J, with 6 bases between. The CDR3 is 15 amino acids. The CDR3 protein is CASSLAGFSYNEQFF. CDR3 nucleotide sequence: TGTGCCAGCAGCTTAGCAGGATTCTCCTACAATGAGCAGTTCTTC.

In DNA, the CDR3 is TGTGCCAGCAGTGAAGCGGGTTTGGAGACCCAGTACTTC. Translating gives CASSEAGLETQYF. This chain joins TRBV6-1 and TRBJ2-5; unclear D gene. Trimming took 0 bases from V and 5 from J, leaving 7 bases between them. The germline CDR1 and CDR2 sequences are MNHNS and SASEGT. CDR3 length: 13 residues.

As for this clone: The junction differs from germline at one of its ends, possibly a read error. The V call is TRBV29-1, the J call TRBJ1-1, with a tentative D call TRBD1 (6 bases). CDR3 size: 13 residues. Germline CDR1 reads SQVTM; CDR2 reads ANQGSEA. CDR3 sequence reads: CSVQDRWNSEAFF. CDR3 DNA sequence: TGCAGCGTTCAAGACAGGTGGAACTCTGAAGCTTTCTTT.

This clone has a handful of counts. The chain is built from TRBV6-1 and TRBJ2-1, with TRBD1 identical over 12 bases. The CDR3 totals 15 residues. With V trimmed by 5 bases and J by 7 bases, 6 bases remained unmatched. The V gene's germline CDR1 is MNHNS and CDR2 SASEGT. CDR3 sequence: CASSKGQGAQNEQFF. CDR3 nucleotides: TGTGCCAGCAGTAAGGGACAGGGGGCGCAGAATGAGCAGTTCTTC.

This clone was observed a few times. The CDR3 sequence is CAWSRGGAPYGYTF. The CDR3 nucleotides are TGTGCCTGGAGTAGAGGGGGCGCCCCCTATGGCTACACCTTC. This sequence joins TRBV30 and TRBJ1-2; 7 bases match TRBD1. The CDR3 length is 14 residues. Trimming removed 2 bases from V and 4 bases from J; junction bases left unmatched: 7. CDR1 GTSNPN and CDR2 SVGIG come from the germline V gene (reference sequence).

This clone was observed a few times. The chain recombines TRBV29-1 with TRBJ2-3, with 9 bases that match TRBD1. Germline V gene data show CDR1 as SQVTM and CDR2 as ANQGSEA. Losses at the gene ends were 6 bases for V and 4 bases for J; bases not matched to a gene: 2. There are 12 residues in the CDR3. CDR3 amino acids: CSVDRGSDTQYF. The CDR3 nucleotides read TGCAGCGTCGACAGGGGGTCAGATACGCAGTATTTT.

The V call is TRBV30, the J call TRBJ1-2; TRBD1 matches 9 bases. From germline, CDR1 is GTSNPN and CDR2 SVGIG (reference sequence). The V and J ends lost 4 bases and 6 bases, in that order; junction bases with no gene match: 12. The CDR3 length is 15 residues. The CDR3 nucleotides read TGTGCCTGGAACACCTTAACGACAGGGGGGGATGGCTACACCTTC. It specifies CAWNTLTTGGDGYTF.

The table lists this clone with a count of one. V is TRBV28 and J is TRBJ2-6; D is undetermined. V was clipped by 6 bases and J by 0 bases, with 9 bases between them. Per germline, CDR1 MDHEN and CDR2 SYDVKM. This CDR3 is built from 15 residues. The CDR3 coding sequence is TGTGCCAGCAGCCGTCAGAGCTCTGGGGCCAACGTCCTGACTTTC. Protein sequence: CASSRQSSGANVLTF.